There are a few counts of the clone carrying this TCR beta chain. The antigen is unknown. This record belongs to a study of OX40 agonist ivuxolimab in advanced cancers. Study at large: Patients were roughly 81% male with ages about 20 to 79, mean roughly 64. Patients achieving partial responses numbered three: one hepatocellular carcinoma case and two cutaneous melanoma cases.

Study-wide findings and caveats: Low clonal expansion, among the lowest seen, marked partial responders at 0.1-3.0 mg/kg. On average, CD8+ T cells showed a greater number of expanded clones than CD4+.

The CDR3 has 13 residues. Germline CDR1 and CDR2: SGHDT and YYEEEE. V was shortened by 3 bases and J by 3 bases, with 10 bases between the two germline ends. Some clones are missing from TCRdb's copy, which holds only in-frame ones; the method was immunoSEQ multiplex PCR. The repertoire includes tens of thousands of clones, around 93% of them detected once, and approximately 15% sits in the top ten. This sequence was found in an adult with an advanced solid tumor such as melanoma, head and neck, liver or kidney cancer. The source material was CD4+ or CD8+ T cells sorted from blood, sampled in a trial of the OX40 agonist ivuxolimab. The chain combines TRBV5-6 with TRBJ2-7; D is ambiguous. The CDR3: CASSYDSGYEQYF. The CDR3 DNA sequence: TGTGCCAGCAGCTACGACTCGGGCTACGAGCAGTACTTC.